The 16 T cell receptor beta chains listed next were all sequenced from one sample in a study of T cell repertoires in ileal Crohn's disease. Data came from immunoSEQ multiplex PCR; TCRdb stores just in-frame clones and leaves some out. The table lists about 7,200 clones, about 67% of them singletons. Time point described: proximal margin of the surgical specimen (macroscopically non-inflamed). Material: ileal tissue. The receptors here all came from an adult with Crohn's disease.

V gene TRBV27 combines with J gene TRBJ2-7; D assignment may be TRBD1 or TRBD2 (5 bases each). The V and J ends lost 9 bases and 2 bases respectively, with 17 bases between them. The CDR3 sequence is 14 residues long. Germline V gene lookup returns CDR1 MNHEY and CDR2 SMNVEV (reference sequence). For the CDR3, the DNA is TGTGCCAGTTCCAGGGACGGAAATCCCTACGAGCAGTACTTC. This codes for CASSRDGNPYEQYF.

The rearrangement uses TRBV30 and TRBJ2-2; 10 positions match TRBD2. Germline V lookup: CDR1 GTSNPN, CDR2 SVGIG (reference sequence). Trimming took 5 bases from V and 6 from J; bases not matched to a gene: 6. The CDR3 is 14 residues long. The CDR3 sequence: CAWGLAGAAGELFF. The CDR3 region has the DNA TGTGCCTGGGGCCTAGCGGGAGCGGCCGGGGAGCTGTTTTTT.

This clone is classed as medium-sized. This sequence joins TRBV7-9 and TRBJ1-1, with 8 bases matching TRBD1. This CDR3 contains 14 residues. In germline, CDR1 is SEHNR, CDR2 FQNEAQ (reference sequence). J lost 2 bases, V lost 5 bases, and 4 bases had no gene match. The CDR3 here is CASSTGGGNTEAFF. CDR3 DNA sequence: TGTGCCAGCAGCACAGGGGGGGGAAACACTGAAGCTTTCTTT.

The chain's CDR3 is CASRWMPQGLYEQYF. As DNA, the CDR3 is TGTGCCAGTCGTTGGATGCCACAGGGACTCTACGAGCAGTACTTC. The chain recombines TRBV6-1 with TRBJ2-7, with D perhaps given as TRBD1 or TRBD2 (6 bases each). Germline lookup yields CDR1 MNHNS and CDR2 SASEGT. V was clipped by 9 bases and J by 3 bases, with 21 bases between them. The CDR3 consists of 15 residues.

The J gene is TRBJ1-1, the V gene TRBV6-5, with 11 bases fitting TRBD1. CDR1 is MNHEY and CDR2 is SVGAGI in the germline V gene. The junction had 2 bases not matched to a gene; V was cut back by 5 bases and J by 0 bases. CDR3 length equals 15 residues. Here the CDR3 reads CASSQDRGLNTEAFF. DNA of the CDR3: TGTGCCAGCAGTCAGGACAGGGGGCTGAACACTGAAGCTTTCTTT.

The V and J genes are TRBV9 and TRBJ2-2; D gene uncertain. The germline V gene encodes CDR1 SGDLS and CDR2 YYNGEE. The V end lost 0 bases, the J end lost 6 bases, and 15 bases lay between the germline ends. CDR3 length: 16 residues. CDR3 sequence (DNA): TGTGCCAGCAGCGTAGCTACATTTCCCTGGGCCGGGGAGCTGTTTTTT. Translated: CASSVATFPWAGELFF.

Written as DNA, the CDR3 is TGTGCCAGCAGCCATACTAGCGGGGTTAGCACAGATACGCAGTATTTT. Encoded protein: CASSHTSGVSTDTQYF. This chain joins TRBV6-6 and TRBJ2-3, with TRBD2 matching over 10 bases. From germline, CDR1 is MNHNY and CDR2 SVGAGI (reference sequence). Losses at the gene ends were 6 bases for V and 0 bases for J; bases not matched to a gene: 6. The CDR3 is 16 amino acids.

The J gene is TRBJ2-1, the V gene TRBV27, with 11 bases matching TRBD2. With V trimmed by 5 bases and J by 3 bases, 3 bases remained unmatched. Germline CDR1 reads MNHEY; CDR2 reads SMNVEV (reference sequence). The CDR3 is 15 amino acids. Here the CDR3 reads CASSPGTSGYNEQFF. In nucleotides, the CDR3 is TGTGCCAGCAGTCCAGGGACTAGCGGCTACAATGAGCAGTTCTTC.

This sequence joins TRBV27 and TRBJ2-1; D uncertain. The CDR3 has 13 residues. Trimming removed 0 bases at V and 5 bases at J, with 5 bases between. From germline, CDR1 is MNHEY and CDR2 SMNVEV (reference sequence). Here the CDR3 DNA reads TGTGCCAGCAGTTTATCTATGGACAATGAGCAGTTCTTC. As protein: CASSLSMDNEQFF.

The chain combines TRBV15 with TRBJ1-1, with D uncertain. Per the germline V gene, CDR1 is LNHNV and CDR2 is YYDKDF (reference sequence). With 1 base removed from V and 6 bases from J, the gap between germline ends came to 6 bases. CDR3 size: 12 residues. The CDR3: CATSRAMAEAFF. The CDR3 bases are TGTGCCACCAGCAGAGCCATGGCTGAAGCTTTCTTT. Complete variable domain (other parts from reference TRBV15 and TRBJ1-1): DAMVIQNPRYQVTQFGKPVTLSCSQTLNHNVMYWYQQKSSQAPKLLFHYYDKDFNNEADTPDNFQSRRPNTSFCFLDIRSPGLGDTAMYLCATSRAMAEAFFGQGTRLTVV.

The J gene is TRBJ2-7, the V gene TRBV5-1; 12 nucleotides agree with TRBD1. CDR3 length equals 15 residues. The junction had 8 bases not matched to a gene; V was cut back by 4 bases and J by 6 bases. Germline loops: CDR1 SGHRS, CDR2 YFSETQ. CDR3 bases: TGCGCCAGCAGCCCCGGGGGGACAGGGGGCTCCGAGCAGTACTTC. Amino acids: CASSPGGTGGSEQYF.

CDR3 sequence (DNA): TGTGCCAGCAGCTTAGTACGTAGCACAGATACGCAGTATTTT. Protein product: CASSLVRSTDTQYF. The gene calls are TRBV11-2 and TRBJ2-3, with D unclear. Per germline, CDR1 SGHAT and CDR2 FQNNGV. The CDR3 spans 14 residues. Trimming took 1 base from V and 0 from J, leaving 5 bases between them.

This chain links TRBV7-3 with TRBJ2-1; 9 positions match TRBD2. J was trimmed by 5 bases and V by 5 bases; bases with no gene match: 10. Germline lookup yields CDR1 SGHTA and CDR2 FQGTGA. The CDR3 runs 16 residues. The CDR3 spells CASSLQGTSPNNEQFF. CDR3 sequence (DNA): TGTGCCAGCAGCCTACAAGGGACTAGCCCTAACAATGAGCAGTTCTTC.

The CDR3 sequence is CASSVVGSGSTDTQYF. Here the CDR3 DNA reads TGTGCCAGCAGCGTAGTGGGTAGCGGGAGCACAGATACGCAGTATTTT. J is TRBJ2-3 and V is TRBV9; 7 bases agree with TRBD2. There are 16 residues in the CDR3. Germline CDR1 SGDLS, CDR2 YYNGEE. The V gene end was trimmed by 0 bases and the J gene end by 0 bases; junction bases not matched to a gene: 4.

The genes are TRBV19 and TRBJ1-1, with a possible D match to TRBD1 (6 bases). The ends were cut back, 6 bases at V and 4 bases at J, with 12 bases in the middle. This CDR3 region has 13 residues. CDR1 is LNHDA, CDR2 SQIVND, per germline (reference sequence). DNA of the CDR3: TGTGCCAGTAGGCCACAGGGTCCCACTGAAGCTTTCTTT. Residues: CASRPQGPTEAFF.

This clone occurred once. This rearrangement joins TRBV19 to TRBJ1-1; D is unresolved. In germline, CDR1 is LNHDA, CDR2 SQIVND (reference sequence). The V gene lost 3 bases and the J gene lost 2 bases, with 16 bases spanning the gap. There are 16 residues in the CDR3. The DNA of the CDR3 is TGTGCCAGTAGTATCACCTACCGGGTGAAAAACACTGAAGCTTTCTTT. Translation gives CASSITYRVKNTEAFF.